Listed below are T cell receptor beta chains from one sample, sequenced in a study of Ad26.COV2.S vaccination and SARS-CoV-2 variants. Libraries were prepared by immunoSEQ multiplex PCR; TCRdb keeps only in-frame clonotypes and omits some of them. The sample holds hundreds of thousands of clones; 70% to 90% are singletons and the top ten take about 1.5%. The sequences come from peripheral blood, collected in a trial of Ad26.COV2.S vaccine versus placebo. These receptors were collected from a person between 18 and 65 years old who received the Ad26.COV2.S COVID-19 vaccine or a placebo. The CDR3 runs from the conserved cysteine through the conserved F or W. A D gene is named only where the DNA matches it firmly. Only part of the rows carry a size: once, few, many, or a class if the clone is expanded.

size: once
D: .
J: TRBJ2-5
V: TRBV12-3/TRBV12-4
DNA: TGTGCCAGCAGTTTATTCGGAGCGGAGACCCAGTACTTC
CDR3: CASSLFGAETQYF

size: .
D: .
J: TRBJ2-2
V: TRBV10-3
DNA: TGTGCCATCAGTGAAACAGGGTCGAACACCGGGGAGCTGTTTTTT
CDR3: CAISETGSNTGELFF

size: .
D: .
J: TRBJ1-4
V: TRBV29-1
DNA: TGCAGCCCATGGAGGGTTGGCGAAAAACTGTTTTTT
CDR3: CSPWRVGEKLFF

size: .
D: TRBD1
J: TRBJ1-3
V: TRBV3-1/TRBV3-2
DNA: TGTGCCAGCAGCCAAGGTGGACAGGGGTGGACTGGAAACACCATATATTTT
CDR3: CASSQGGQGWTGNTIYF

size: .
D: .
J: TRBJ1-2
V: TRBV29-1
DNA: TGCAGCGTTGAAAGCACCTCCCGGGGTGGCTACACCTTC
CDR3: CSVESTSRGGYTF

size: .
D: .
J: TRBJ2-5
V: TRBV4-3
DNA: TGCGCCAGCAGCCTTCACAGAGGGGGTGGGGAAGAGACCCAGTACTTC
CDR3: CASSLHRGGGEETQYF

size: .
D: .
J: TRBJ2-5
V: TRBV3-1/TRBV3-2
DNA: TGTGCCAGCAGCCAAGATCGGCGGCAAGAGACCCAGTACTTC
CDR3: CASSQDRRQETQYF

size: .
D: TRBD2
J: TRBJ2-5
V: TRBV5-4
DNA: TGTGCCAGCAGCTTGGCGACTAGCGAAGAGACCCAGTACTTC
CDR3: CASSLATSEETQYF

size: .
D: .
J: TRBJ1-1
V: TRBV2
DNA: TGTGCCAGCACTAGAGGTCACGAGAACACTGAAGCTTTCTTT
CDR3: CASTRGHENTEAFF

size: .
D: .
J: TRBJ2-5
V: TRBV5-1
DNA: TGCGCCAGCAGCTTATCCCCTGGAAAAGAGACCCAGTACTTC
CDR3: CASSLSPGKETQYF

size: .
D: .
J: TRBJ2-1
V: TRBV9
DNA: TGTGCCAGCAGCGTAAGGTCGAGCTCCTACAATGAGCAGTTCTTC
CDR3: CASSVRSSSYNEQFF

size: few
D: .
J: TRBJ2-5
V: TRBV19
DNA: TGTGCCAGTAGTCCCCCTAGGGGAGAGACCCAGTACTTC
CDR3: CASSPPRGETQYF

size: once
D: .
J: TRBJ1-2
V: TRBV6-6
DNA: TGTGCCAGCAGTTATGGGCTGGAGGGAAATAACTATGGCTACACCTTC
CDR3: CASSYGLEGNNYGYTF

size: .
D: .
J: TRBJ1-1
V: TRBV18
DNA: TGTGCCAGCTCACCACGGACCCCGATGAACACTGAAGCTTTCTTT
CDR3: CASSPRTPMNTEAFF

size: .
D: TRBD1
J: TRBJ1-3
V: TRBV18
DNA: TGTGCCAGCTCATCCGACAGGGGAGGAAACACCATATATTTT
CDR3: CASSSDRGGNTIYF

size: .
D: .
J: TRBJ1-2
V: TRBV4-3
DNA: TGCGCCAGCAGCCAAGATCCCCAGGATTATGGCTACACCTTC
CDR3: CASSQDPQDYGYTF

size: .
D: .
J: TRBJ1-1
V: TRBV6-5
DNA: TGTGCCAGCAGTTACAGGGTGCACGCTGAAGCTTTCTTT
CDR3: CASSYRVHAEAFF

size: .
D: TRBD1
J: TRBJ1-2
V: TRBV15
DNA: TGTGCCACCAGCAGAGATCAACAGGGGGGTGGCTACACCTTC
CDR3: CATSRDQQGGGYTF

size: .
D: .
J: TRBJ1-1
V: TRBV5-8
DNA: TGTGCCAGCAGCTTGGGTCACATGAACACTGAAGCTTTCTTT
CDR3: CASSLGHMNTEAFF